The sample holds many counts of the clone carrying this T cell receptor (beta chain). This sample is part of a study of blood T cells in healthy people across ages. Germline CDR1 reads SEHNR; CDR2 reads FQNEAQ (reference sequence). V gave up 2 bases and J gave up 0 bases, with 12 bases separating them. The CDR3 totals 16 residues. Donors gave roughly 10 milliliters of peripheral blood apiece. Next came a second PCR, run for about 6 to 12 cycles, which used a sample-barcoded 5' primer along with a J-beta primer mix. TCRdb fed the 5' RACE reads into MiXCR, producing one record per CDR3 protein. This table has 870,000 or so distinct CDR3 sequences, about 28% appearing once.

This chain links TRBV7-9 with TRBJ2-3, with a tentative D call TRBD1 (6 bases). Sequencing used blood. This TCR was sampled from a woman of 80 years or more in good health. The CDR3 region is CASSLLGQTSTDTQYF. The CDR3 region has the DNA TGTGCCAGCAGCTTACTCGGACAGACTAGCACAGATACGCAGTATTTT.